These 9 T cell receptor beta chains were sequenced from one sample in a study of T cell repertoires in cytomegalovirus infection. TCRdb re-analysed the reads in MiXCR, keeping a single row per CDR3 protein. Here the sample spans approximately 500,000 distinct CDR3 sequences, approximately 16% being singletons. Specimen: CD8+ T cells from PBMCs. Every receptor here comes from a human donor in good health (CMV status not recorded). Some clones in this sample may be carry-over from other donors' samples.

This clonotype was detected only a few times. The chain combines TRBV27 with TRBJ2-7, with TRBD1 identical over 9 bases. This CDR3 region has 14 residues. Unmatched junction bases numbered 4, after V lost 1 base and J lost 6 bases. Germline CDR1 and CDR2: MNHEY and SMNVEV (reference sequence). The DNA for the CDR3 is TGTGCCAGCAGTTTATTAAGGACAGGGGTCGAGCAGTACTTC. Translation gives CASSLLRTGVEQYF.

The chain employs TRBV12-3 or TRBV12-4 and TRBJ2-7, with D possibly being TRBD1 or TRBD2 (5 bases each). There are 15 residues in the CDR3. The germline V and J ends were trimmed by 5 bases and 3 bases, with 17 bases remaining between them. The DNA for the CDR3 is TGTGCCAGCAGTCCCCTTGAGAGGGACGTCTACGAGCAGTACTTC. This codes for CASSPLERDVYEQYF.

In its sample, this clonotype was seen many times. The CDR3 region has the DNA TGTGCCAGCAGTAGCGGGAGAGAATACGAGCAGTACTTC. The encoded protein is CASSSGREYEQYF. This chain uses TRBV6-6 with TRBJ2-7, with 8 bases matching TRBD2. CDR3 size: 13 residues. Germline V gives CDR1 MNHNY, CDR2 SVGAGI (reference sequence). Germline trimming cut 5 bases from V and 4 bases from J; bases unmatched to any gene: 4.

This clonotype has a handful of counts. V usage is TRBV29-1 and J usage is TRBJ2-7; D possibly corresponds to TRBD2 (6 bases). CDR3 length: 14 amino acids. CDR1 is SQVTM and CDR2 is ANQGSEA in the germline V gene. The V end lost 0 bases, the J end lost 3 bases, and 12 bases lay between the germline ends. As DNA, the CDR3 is TGCAGCGTTGAAGAGACCGGGAGAGGCTACGAGCAGTACTTC. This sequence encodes CSVEETGRGYEQYF.

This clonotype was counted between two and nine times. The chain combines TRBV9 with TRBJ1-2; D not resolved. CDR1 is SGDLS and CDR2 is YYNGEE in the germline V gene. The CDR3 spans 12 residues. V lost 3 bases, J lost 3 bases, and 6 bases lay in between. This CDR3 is CASSGRDYGYTF. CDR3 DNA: TGTGCCAGCAGCGGAAGGGACTATGGCTACACCTTC.

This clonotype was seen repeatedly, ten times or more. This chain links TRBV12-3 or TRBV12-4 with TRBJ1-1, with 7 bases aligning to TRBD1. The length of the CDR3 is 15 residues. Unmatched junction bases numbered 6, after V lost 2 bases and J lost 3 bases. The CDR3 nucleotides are TGTGCCAGCAGTTTATCCCCGACAGGGCACACTGAAGCTTTCTTT. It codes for CASSLSPTGHTEAFF.

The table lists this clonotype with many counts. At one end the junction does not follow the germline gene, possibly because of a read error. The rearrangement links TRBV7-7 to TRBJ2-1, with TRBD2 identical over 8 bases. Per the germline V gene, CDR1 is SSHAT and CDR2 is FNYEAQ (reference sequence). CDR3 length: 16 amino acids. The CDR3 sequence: CASSLGAGVAYNEQFF. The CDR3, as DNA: TGTGCTAGCAGCTTAGGAGCGGGAGTTGCCTACAATGAGCAGTTCTTC. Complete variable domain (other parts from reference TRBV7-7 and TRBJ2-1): GAGVSQSPRYKVTKRGQDVTLRCDPISSHATLYWYQQALGQGPEFLTYFNYEAQPDKSGLPSDRFSAERPEGSISTLTIQRTEQRDSAMYRCASSLGAGVAYNEQFFGPGTRLTVL.

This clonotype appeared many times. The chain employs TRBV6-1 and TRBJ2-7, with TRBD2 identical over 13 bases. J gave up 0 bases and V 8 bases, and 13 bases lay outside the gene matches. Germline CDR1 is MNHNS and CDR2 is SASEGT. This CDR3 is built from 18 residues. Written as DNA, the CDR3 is TGTGCCAGCTTAACTCCGCCGTGGACTAGCGGGAGCTCCTACGAGCAGTACTTC. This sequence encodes CASLTPPWTSGSSYEQYF.

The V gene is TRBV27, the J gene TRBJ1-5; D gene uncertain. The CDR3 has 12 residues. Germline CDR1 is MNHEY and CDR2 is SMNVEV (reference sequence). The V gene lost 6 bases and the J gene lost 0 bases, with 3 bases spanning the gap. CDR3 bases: TGTGCCAGCAGGGCTAGCAATCAGCCCCAGCATTTT. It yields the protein CASRASNQPQHF.